The 15 T cell receptor beta chains in this list originate from one sample, sequenced in a study of T-cell reconstitution after alpha-beta-depleted transplantation in children. Unique molecular identifiers were incorporated when the TCRbeta library was constructed. TCRdb called the PCR reads again in MiXCR, with one record for every CDR3 protein. The sample has about 590,000 distinct CDR3 sequences, around 13% seen once. The material sequenced was PBMCs, mostly from graft donor cells, taken 360 days after TCRalphabeta/CD19-depleted stem cell transplant. All receptors come from a male patient younger than 18 who had a stem cell transplant for acute myeloid leukemia, so the T cells may come from the graft donor.

The chain couples TRBV19 to TRBJ1-1; TRBD1 might be the D (5 bases). The germline gives CDR1 LNHDA, CDR2 SQIVND (reference sequence). The germline V and J ends were trimmed by 7 bases and 1 base, with 16 bases remaining between them. This CDR3 has 15 amino acids. The CDR3 sequence is CASNPRAGRNTEAFF. The DNA of the CDR3 is TGTGCCAGTAACCCGCGGGCAGGGCGGAACACTGAAGCTTTCTTT.

This clonotype was seen ten or more times. The J gene is TRBJ2-5, the V gene TRBV29-1; D possibly corresponds to TRBD2 (5 bases). Germline loops: CDR1 SQVTM, CDR2 ANQGSEA. Trimming shortened V by 7 bases and J by 2 bases, and 14 bases separated the two germline ends. There are 13 residues in the CDR3. The CDR3 spells CSAPGNRQETQYF. In DNA form, the CDR3 reads TGCAGCGCCCCGGGAAACCGACAAGAGACCCAGTACTTC. Using reference TRBV29-1 and TRBJ2-5 for the parts outside the CDR3, the full variable domain is SAVISQKPSRDICQRGTSLTIQCQVDSQVTMMFWYRQQPGQSLTLIATANQGSEATYESGFVIDKFPISRPNLTFSTLTVSNMSPEDSSIYLCSAPGNRQETQYFGPGTRLLVL.

A few counts support this clonotype. This rearrangement joins TRBV6-2 or TRBV6-3 to TRBJ2-3; D is undetermined. The CDR3 runs 13 residues. Trimming removed 6 bases at V and 6 bases at J, with 13 bases between. The V gene's germline CDR1 is MNHEY and CDR2 SVGEGT. The CDR3 sequence is CASSRPLGDTQYF. DNA for the CDR3: TGTGCCAGCAGCCGACCTCTGGGGGATACGCAGTATTTT.

This clonotype was seen repeatedly, ten times or more. The V gene is TRBV29-1, the J gene TRBJ1-1; D gene unclear. V was pared by 5 bases and J by 0 bases, with 7 bases between. Germline CDR1 is SQVTM and CDR2 is ANQGSEA. The CDR3 runs to 12 residues. CDR3 protein: CSVKYMNTEAFF. The CDR3 DNA reads as TGCAGCGTTAAATACATGAACACTGAAGCTTTCTTT.

This clonotype was seen only a few times. The rearrangement joins TRBV29-1 to TRBJ2-3; 11 nucleotides align to TRBD2. With V trimmed by 7 bases and J by 2 bases, 8 bases remained unmatched. The V gene's germline CDR1 is SQVTM and CDR2 ANQGSEA. This CDR3 region has 15 residues. The CDR3 spells CSAPRLAGYTDTQYF. CDR3 bases: TGCAGCGCACCGCGACTAGCGGGATACACAGATACGCAGTATTTT.

On this clonotype: Sequence at one end of the junction differs from germline and may be a read error. The rearrangement joins TRBV5-1 to TRBJ2-1; 12 bases fit TRBD2. Germline CDR1 reads SGHRS; CDR2 reads YFSETQ. This CDR3 comprises 16 residues. CDR3 sequence (DNA): TGCGGCAGCAGCTCCGGACTAGCGGGGAACTACAATGAGCAGTTCTTC. As protein: CGSSSGLAGNYNEQFF.

The V call is TRBV5-1, the J call TRBJ2-7; 8 nucleotides line up with TRBD2. Germline CDR1 and CDR2: SGHRS and YFSETQ. The CDR3 covers 15 residues. V lost 0 bases to trimming and J lost 5 bases; unmatched junction nucleotides: 7. This chain's CDR3 is CASSLGGAGGNEQYV. DNA for the CDR3: TGCGCCAGCAGCTTGGGAGGCGCGGGGGGCAACGAGCAGTACGTC.

This chain links TRBV5-1 with TRBJ2-5; 12 positions match TRBD2. CDR3 length: 21 amino acids. Germline loops: CDR1 SGHRS, CDR2 YFSETQ. V trimming: 0 bases; J trimming: 2 bases; junction bases outside the gene matches: 17. CDR3 coding DNA: TGCGCCAGCAGCTTGGAGAGTGTGACTAGCGGGAGTAGGTTCCTACAAGAGACCCAGTACTTC. It is translated as CASSLESVTSGSRFLQETQYF. Variable domain in full (rest from reference TRBV5-1 and TRBJ2-5): KAGVTQTPRYLIKTRGQQVTLSCSPISGHRSVSWYQQTPGQGLQFLFEYFSETQRNKGNFPGRFSGRQFSNSRSEMNVSTLELGDSALYLCASSLESVTSGSRFLQETQYFGPGTRLLVL.

This clonotype was detected ten times or more. The chain employs TRBV12-3 or TRBV12-4 and TRBJ2-7; the match to TRBD2 covers 9 bases. The CDR3 is 16 amino acids. The V segment lost 5 bases and the J segment 2 bases; nucleotides outside the gene matches: 10. This CDR3 reads CASSPHSGSGAYEQYF. The CDR3 DNA reads TGTGCCAGCAGTCCACATAGCGGGAGTGGCGCCTACGAGCAGTACTTC.

This clonotype was detected a few times. This chain uses TRBV18 with TRBJ1-2; a possible D gene is TRBD1 (6 bases). The germline V gene has CDR1 KGHSH and CDR2 LQKENI. This CDR3 region has 15 residues. The V gene lost 10 bases and the J gene lost 8 bases, with 26 bases spanning the gap. The CDR3 DNA is TGTGCCACGAAAATAACAGGGTCTCCCCCTGGCGGCTACACCTTC. Encoded protein: CATKITGSPPGGYTF.

This clonotype showed up many times. The rearrangement joins TRBV3-1 to TRBJ2-1, with TRBD2 matching 9 bases. Losses at the gene ends were 1 base for V and 8 bases for J; bases not matched to a gene: 15. CDR3 length: 18 residues. CDR1 and CDR2 (germline): LGHDT, YNNKEL (reference sequence). CDR3 coding DNA: TGTGCCAGCAGCCAAGTTTCCCATCCGGGACTAGCTGACGATGAGCAGTTCTTC. Translating gives CASSQVSHPGLADDEQFF.

This clonotype has just a few counts. The gene calls are TRBV29-1 and TRBJ2-5, with D tentatively TRBD1 (6 bases). With 3 bases removed from V and 5 bases from J, the gap between germline ends came to 16 bases. The CDR3 is 14 amino acids. CDR1 is SQVTM and CDR2 is ANQGSEA in the germline V gene. This chain's CDR3 is CSVDGAGAKETQYF. As DNA, the CDR3 is TGCAGCGTTGATGGGGCAGGGGCGAAGGAGACCCAGTACTTC.

This rearrangement joins TRBV7-3 to TRBJ2-2; 9 bases are a match to TRBD1. V shed 3 bases, J shed 5 bases, and the junction held 10 bases outside the gene matches. The CDR3 is made up of 17 amino acids. The V gene's germline CDR1 is SGHTA and CDR2 FQGTGA. The CDR3 loop reads CASSLVGQGLRTGELFF. DNA of the CDR3: TGTGCCAGCAGCTTGGTGGGACAGGGACTCCGTACCGGGGAGCTGTTTTTT.

The V and J genes are TRBV20-1 and TRBJ2-7; TRBD2 aligns across 10 bases. J lost 0 bases, V lost 3 bases, and 5 bases had no gene match. The CDR3 runs 15 residues. Germline V gene sequence: CDR1 DFQATT, CDR2 SNEGSKA (reference sequence). The DNA of the CDR3 is TGCAGTGCTAGCTTATTAGCGGGAGGCTCCTACGAGCAGTACTTC. This encodes CSASLLAGGSYEQYF.

This clonotype was observed a handful of times. The chain combines TRBV29-1 with TRBJ2-5; no reliable D call. The CDR3 extends over 10 amino acids. Germline lookup yields CDR1 SQVTM and CDR2 ANQGSEA. V dropped 4 bases and J dropped 4 bases, with 4 bases sitting between them. As DNA, the CDR3 is TGCAGCGTTGGTGTAGAGACCCAGTACTTC. Its translation: CSVGVETQYF. The entire variable domain, with the rest obtained from reference TRBV29-1 and TRBJ2-5, is as follows: SAVISQKPSRDICQRGTSLTIQCQVDSQVTMMFWYRQQPGQSLTLIATANQGSEATYESGFVIDKFPISRPNLTFSTLTVSNMSPEDSSIYLCSVGVETQYFGPGTRLLVL.